This T cell receptor (beta chain) was sequenced in a study of cytomegalovirus exposure and HLA in healthy donors. Across the study: Among the roughly 380 donors who were genotyped, approximately 76% fell in the genetic ancestry cluster that is associated with self-reported Caucasian donors.

Study-level findings and limits: Among CMV-associated TCR beta chains, most appeared HLA-restricted in a later analysis. A prior analysis recorded that most TCR beta V segments were productive about 87% or about 30% of the time.

To note about this clone: What it binds is not known.

Per the germline V gene, CDR1 is SGHKS and CDR2 is YYEKEE (reference sequence). V lost 0 bases and J 0 bases, leaving 6 bases between the germline ends. The CDR3 consists of 14 residues. The primer mix had 60 Vbeta and 13 Jbeta primers. Clones were read by immunoSEQ multiplex PCR, and TCRdb kept only the in-frame ones, dropping some. This sample has 95,000 to 150,000 clones, with around 84% found just once. Sequencing input: PBMCs. The origin of this receptor is a woman between 25 and 40 years old in good health and CMV-seropositive. V is TRBV5-5 and J is TRBJ1-2, with D unresolved. The chain's CDR3 is CASSLGASNYGYTF. In DNA, the CDR3 is TGTGCCAGCAGCTTGGGGGCCTCTAACTATGGCTACACCTTC.